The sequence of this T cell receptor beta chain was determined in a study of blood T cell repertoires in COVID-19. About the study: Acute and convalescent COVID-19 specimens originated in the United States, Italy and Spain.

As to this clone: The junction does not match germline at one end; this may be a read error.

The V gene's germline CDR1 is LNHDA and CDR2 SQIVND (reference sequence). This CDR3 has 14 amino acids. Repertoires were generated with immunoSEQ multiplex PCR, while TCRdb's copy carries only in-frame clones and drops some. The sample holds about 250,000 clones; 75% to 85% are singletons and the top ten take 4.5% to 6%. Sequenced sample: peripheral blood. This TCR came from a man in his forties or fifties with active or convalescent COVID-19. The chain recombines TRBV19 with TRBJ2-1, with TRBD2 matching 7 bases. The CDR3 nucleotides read TGTGCCAGTAGTAGGCAAACGACTAGCAATCAGCAGTTCTTC. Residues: CASSRQTTSNQQFF.